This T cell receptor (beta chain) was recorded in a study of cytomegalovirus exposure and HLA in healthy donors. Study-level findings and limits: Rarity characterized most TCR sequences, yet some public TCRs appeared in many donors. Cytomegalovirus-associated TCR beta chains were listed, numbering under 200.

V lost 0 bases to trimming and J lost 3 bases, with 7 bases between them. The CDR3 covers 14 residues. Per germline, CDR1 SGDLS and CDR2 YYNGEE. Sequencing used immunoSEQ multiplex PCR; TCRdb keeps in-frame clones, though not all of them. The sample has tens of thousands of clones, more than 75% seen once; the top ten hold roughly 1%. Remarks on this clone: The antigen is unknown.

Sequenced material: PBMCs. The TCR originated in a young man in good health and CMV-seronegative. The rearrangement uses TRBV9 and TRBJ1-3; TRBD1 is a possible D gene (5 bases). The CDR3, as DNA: TGTGCCAGCAGCGTAGGGGGGGATGGAAACACCATATATTTT. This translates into CASSVGGDGNTIYF.